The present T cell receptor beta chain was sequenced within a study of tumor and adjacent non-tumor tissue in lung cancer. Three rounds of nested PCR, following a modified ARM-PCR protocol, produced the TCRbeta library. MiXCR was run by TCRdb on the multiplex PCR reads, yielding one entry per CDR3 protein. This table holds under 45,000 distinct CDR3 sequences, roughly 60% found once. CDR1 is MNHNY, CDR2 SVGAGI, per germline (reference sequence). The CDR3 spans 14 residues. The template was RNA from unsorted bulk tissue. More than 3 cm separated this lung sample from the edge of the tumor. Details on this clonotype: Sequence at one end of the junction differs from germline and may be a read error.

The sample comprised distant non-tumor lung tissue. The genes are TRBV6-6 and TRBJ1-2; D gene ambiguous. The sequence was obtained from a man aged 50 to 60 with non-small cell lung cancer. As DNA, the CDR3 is TGTGCCAGCAGAGGGCAGGAGAGAAACTATGGCTTCACATTC. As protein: CASRGQERNYGFTF.